This T cell receptor (beta chain) appears in the sequencing data of a study of blood T cells in healthy people across ages. General study results and limits: A roughly linear age-dependent decrease characterized TCR beta diversity per million T cells.

Note on this clonotype: Its antigen is unidentified.

Sample-barcoded 5' priming and a J-beta primer mix drove a second PCR of about 6 to 11 cycles. CDR3-containing paired-end reads numbered at least 2.5 million in each sample. Each CDR3 protein is one row after TCRdb ran MiXCR on the 5' RACE reads. The sample shows some 1.1 million distinct CDR3 sequences, more than 30% of them seen only once. The CDR3 covers 15 residues. Germline CDR1 and CDR2: LGHDT and YNNKEL (reference sequence). Trimming removed 4 bases from V and 4 bases from J, with 16 bases in between. The material sequenced was blood. This TCR was recovered from a man younger than 35 in good health. The V and J genes are TRBV3-1 and TRBJ1-2; D may be TRBD1 (5 bases). The CDR3 region is CASSLPTDSLYGYTF. In nucleotides, the CDR3 is TGTGCCAGCAGCCTCCCTACCGACAGTCTCTATGGCTACACCTTC.